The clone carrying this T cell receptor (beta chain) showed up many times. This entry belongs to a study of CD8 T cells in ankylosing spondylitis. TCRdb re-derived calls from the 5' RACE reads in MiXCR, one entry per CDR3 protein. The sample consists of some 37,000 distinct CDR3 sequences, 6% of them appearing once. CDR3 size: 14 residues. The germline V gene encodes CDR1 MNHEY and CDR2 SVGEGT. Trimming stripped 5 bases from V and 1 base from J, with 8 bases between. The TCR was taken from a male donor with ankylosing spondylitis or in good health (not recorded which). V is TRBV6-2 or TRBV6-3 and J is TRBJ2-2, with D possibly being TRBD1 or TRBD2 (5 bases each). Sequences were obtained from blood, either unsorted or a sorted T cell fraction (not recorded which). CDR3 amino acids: CASSGDQNTGELFF. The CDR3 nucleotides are TGTGCCAGCAGTGGGGACCAGAACACCGGGGAGCTGTTTTTT.